The text below deals with one T cell receptor (beta chain). There is no known antigen for this receptor. One base away there is no much larger clone; base qualities are not given. Germline trimming: 4 bases from V, 0 bases from J; junction bases outside gene matches: 5. The germline V gene specifies SNHLY as CDR1 and FYNNEI as CDR2. The CDR3 numbers 15 residues from cysteine through phenylalanine. Only the CDR3 part of the read is kept: 45 bases, read in frame from the first base. These data belong to a study of blood T cell repertoires in COVID-19 (dated by TCRdb to 2020 to 2022). About the full investigation: Collaborator samples came from the United States, Italy and Spain and covered acute and convalescent phases of COVID-19. Subjects who had been exposed to COVID-19, were actively infected with it, or had recovered from it provided the deeply sampled blood TCRbeta repertoires that made up the dataset. The repertoires were made available in a free public database intended to serve as a resource for research on the immune response to SARS-CoV-2. Where available, HLA class I and class II types were obtained from metadata supplied by the sample provider rather than from assay-based typing. The material from the prospective study consisted of cDNA or gDNA derived from T cells, B-cell-depleted T cells, or PBMCs. Sample metadata almost always included a de-identified subject ID, COVID-19 status, age in years and sex. The samples were drawn from two sources: the first 160 participants of the ongoing ImmuneRACE study, and over 950 subjects contributed by 6 global collaborators.

At one collaborating source in Seattle, patients were enrolled during active infection and were followed longitudinally through the course of disease. Each collaborating institution followed its own protocols to collect whole blood in K2EDTA tubes. For TCRbeta analysis, collaborator samples were shipped as frozen whole blood, as isolated PBMCs, or as DNA extracted from either sample type. The research as a whole found: The quantity of clinical and demographic metadata differed by source and by participant and was supplied without curation.

TCRbeta CDR3 regions were amplified from genomic DNA by means of the immunoSEQ Assay, a bias-controlled multiplex PCR. For the original study's pipeline: Nucleated cell counts per sample were estimated from amplification of reference gene primers within the assay. Sequence reads were collapsed and filtered to measure the absolute abundance of every unique TCRbeta CDR3 rearrangement. Productive Simpson clonality was computed per sample as the square root of Simpson's diversity index over productive rearrangements. TCRdb obtained this table from immuneACCESS and retained in-frame rearrangements with V and J assigned. These tables miss some clones; where compared with another copy, unresolved V genes account for less than half of the shortfall, and the remainder is unexplained. The V and J calls and the clone size are those of that table, but D and trimming were determined from the DNA. The sample table shows about 180,000 clones, and around 83% are seen once. 7.6% of the sample is held by the ten biggest clonotypes.

The chain was built from TRBV2 and TRBJ1-1; 7 bases in the junction line up with TRBD1. This clonotype originated in a woman aged 70-85 years with COVID-19, enrolled during active disease. The sample comprised peripheral blood. For the CDR3, the sequence is CASSGQGRMNTEAFF. The nucleotide sequence is TGTGCCAGCAGTGGACAGGGTCGGATGAACACTGAAGCTTTCTTT.